Listed below are T cell receptor beta chains from one sample, sequenced in a study of cytomegalovirus exposure and HLA in healthy donors. Here immunoSEQ multiplex PCR was the method, and the copy in TCRdb shows in-frame clones only, minus some. In the table there are some 160,000 clones, approximately 68% of which are singletons. Sequenced: PBMCs. The receptors originated from a man aged 35-49 years in good health and CMV-seronegative. CDR3s include the opening cysteine and the closing phenylalanine or tryptophan. The D gene is left open where the match is weak. The listing skips clone size in some rows; elsewhere it reads once, few, many or a size class.

NA	TRBV7-9	TRBJ2-1	TRBD2	CASSGSGVSYNEQFF	TGTGCCAGCAGCGGTAGCGGGGTATCCTACAATGAGCAGTTCTTC
NA	TRBV19	TRBJ2-7	NA	CASSIGLLYSYEQYF	TGTGCCAGTAGTATTGGACTATTATACTCCTACGAGCAGTACTTC
once	TRBV25-1	TRBJ2-5	NA	CASSEWAGDYQETQYF	TGTGCCAGCAGTGAATGGGCAGGGGATTACCAAGAGACCCAGTACTTC
once	TRBV4-1	TRBJ2-1	NA	CASSQLLLAGYNEQFF	TGCGCCAGCAGCCAATTGTTGCTCGCGGGGTACAATGAGCAGTTCTTC
NA	TRBV29-1	TRBJ2-1	NA	CSVAGGETGNEQFF	TGCAGCGTTGCCGGCGGGGAGACCGGGAATGAGCAGTTCTTC
NA	TRBV5-4	TRBJ1-2	TRBD1	CASSPGGRNYGYTF	TGTGCCAGCAGCCCAGGGGGCAGAAACTATGGCTACACCTTC
NA	TRBV5-6	TRBJ2-7	NA	CASSLTQAGAYEQYF	TGTGCCAGCAGCTTGACCCAAGCAGGGGCTTATGAGCAGTACTTC
NA	TRBV4-3	TRBJ2-7	NA	CASSQVHRESGEQYF	TGCGCCAGCAGCCAAGTTCACAGGGAAAGTGGCGAGCAGTACTTC
NA	TRBV6-1	TRBJ2-7	TRBD1	CASSENRYRDSSYEQYF	TGTGCCAGCAGTGAAAACCGTTACCGGGACAGCTCCTACGAGCAGTACTTC
NA	TRBV5-1	TRBJ2-7	TRBD2	CASSLTSGAYEQYF	TGCGCCAGCAGCTTGACTAGCGGGGCCTACGAGCAGTACTTC
once	TRBV4-2	TRBJ1-1	NA	CASSQDPGDTEAFF	TGTGCCAGCAGCCAAGACCCGGGGGACACTGAAGCTTTCTTT
NA	TRBV4-1	TRBJ2-5	TRBD2	CASSLSLRTSGPQETQYF	TGCGCCAGCAGCCTCTCCCTCCGGACTAGCGGACCCCAAGAGACCCAGTACTTC
NA	TRBV5-1	TRBJ1-1	NA	CASSLGLGGVEAFF	TGCGCCAGCAGCTTGGGTCTCGGAGGGGTGGAAGCTTTCTTT
once	TRBV7-8	TRBJ2-1	NA	CASSLGEGSYNEQFF	TGTGCCAGCAGCTTAGGTGAGGGCAGCTACAATGAGCAGTTCTTC
few	TRBV9	TRBJ2-1	TRBD2	CASSPSRGGPDEQFF	TGTGCCAGCAGCCCCTCGCGGGGGGGCCCGGATGAGCAGTTCTTC
few	TRBV7-3	TRBJ2-3	TRBD2	CASSLRLAGDRFSTDTQYF	TGTGCCAGCAGCTTACGACTAGCGGGGGATCGTTTTAGCACAGATACGCAGTATTTT
NA	TRBV18	TRBJ2-1	NA	CASSPLNEQFF	TGTGCCAGCTCACCTCTAAATGAGCAGTTCTTC
few	TRBV10-3	TRBJ2-7	TRBD1	CAISSQGASYEQYF	TGTGCCATCAGCTCACAGGGGGCATCCTACGAGCAGTACTTC
NA	TRBV27	TRBJ2-3	TRBD2	CASSNQGLAGGAGTQYF	TGTGCCAGCAGTAACCAGGGACTAGCGGGGGGTGCCGGTACGCAGTATTTT
NA	TRBV13	TRBJ2-7	NA	CASSLTAEQYF	TGTGCCAGCAGCTTAACTGCCGAGCAGTACTTC
few	TRBV30	TRBJ1-2	TRBD1	CAWSRDRVGTNYGYTF	TGTGCCTGGAGCAGGGACAGGGTAGGGACTAACTATGGCTACACCTTC
NA	TRBV9	TRBJ1-3	TRBD1	CASSVDRGVGTIYF	TGTGCCAGCAGCGTGGACAGGGGCGTTGGGACCATATATTTT
NA	TRBV7-8	TRBJ1-2	TRBD1	CASSIDRDRDGYTF	TGTGCCAGCAGCATCGACAGGGACAGGGATGGCTACACCTTC
NA	TRBV5-1	TRBJ1-4	NA	CASSLEVGGAQKLFF	TGCGCCAGCAGCTTGGAGGTCGGGGGGGCGCAAAAACTGTTTTTT
NA	TRBV28	TRBJ2-2	TRBD2	CASSSTSGSTGELFF	TGTGCCAGCAGTTCAACTAGCGGGAGCACCGGGGAGCTGTTTTTT
NA	TRBV11-3	TRBJ2-7	NA	CASSLDSRPEYEQYF	TGTGCCAGCAGCTTAGATTCGCGGCCAGAATACGAGCAGTACTTC
NA	TRBV19	TRBJ2-5	TRBD1	CASSALPGQAQETQYF	TGTGCCAGTAGTGCACTCCCGGGACAGGCACAAGAGACCCAGTACTTC
NA	TRBV7-7	TRBJ2-5	NA	CASSPTGPETQYF	TGTGCCAGCAGCCCAACAGGGCCCGAGACCCAGTACTTC
few	TRBV6-5	TRBJ1-2	NA	CASSYSTGGYGYTF	TGTGCCAGCAGTTACTCGACGGGGGGGTATGGCTACACCTTC
once	TRBV29-1	TRBJ2-7	NA	CSVGEADEQYF	TGCAGCGTTGGAGAGGCGGACGAGCAGTACTTC
NA	TRBV15	TRBJ2-1	TRBD2	CATSRGQFTSASSSYNEQFF	TGTGCCACCAGCAGAGGCCAGTTCACTAGCGCGAGCAGCTCCTACAATGAGCAGTTCTTC
NA	TRBV9	TRBJ2-7	TRBD2	CASSSSGGTYEQYF	TGTGCCAGCAGCTCTAGCGGGGGGACCTACGAGCAGTACTTC
once	TRBV5-6	TRBJ2-7	NA	CASSFQPYRVRTYEQYF	TGTGCCAGCAGCTTCCAACCTTACAGGGTTCGCACCTACGAGCAGTACTTC
once	TRBV7-2	TRBJ1-1	TRBD1	CASSPGGQVATEAFF	TGTGCCAGCAGCCCGGGGGGACAGGTCGCCACTGAAGCTTTCTTT
NA	TRBV5-1	TRBJ2-3	NA	CASSFGTVGVDTQYF	TGCGCCAGCAGCTTTGGCACAGTCGGCGTAGATACGCAGTATTTT
NA	TRBV7-2	TRBJ1-1	TRBD1	CASSFSGTGNTEAFF	TGTGCCAGCAGCTTCTCCGGGACAGGGAACACTGAAGCTTTCTTT
NA	TRBV5-1	TRBJ2-7	NA	CASSPQGPSYEQYF	TGCGCCAGCAGCCCTCAGGGGCCCAGCTACGAGCAGTACTTC
once	TRBV7-9	TRBJ2-7	NA	CSSSLGGPFNEQYF	TGTTCCAGCAGCTTAGGCGGGCCCTTCAACGAGCAGTACTTC
NA	TRBV4-1	TRBJ2-6	NA	CASSQGLTGTTGVLTF	TGCGCCAGCAGCCAAGGTCTTACAGGGACAACAGGCGTCCTGACTTTC
NA	TRBV5-6	TRBJ2-1	TRBD2	CASSSGSGRAREQFF	TGTGCCAGCAGCTCTGGTAGCGGGAGGGCCCGTGAGCAGTTCTTC
few	TRBV5-1	TRBJ2-6	TRBD1	CASAVTGPGQPSSGANVLTF	TGCGCCAGCGCAGTCACAGGACCGGGACAGCCGAGCTCTGGGGCCAACGTCCTGACTTTC
few	TRBV10-3	TRBJ1-1	TRBD1	CAIRGTDPNTEAFF	TGTGCCATCAGGGGGACAGACCCAAACACTGAAGCTTTCTTT
few	TRBV6-5	TRBJ2-3	NA	CASSYSGGTDTQYF	TGTGCCAGCAGTTACTCGGGAGGCACAGATACGCAGTATTTT
once	TRBV5-4	TRBJ2-6	TRBD2	CASRLAGGGPGANVLTF	TGTGCCAGCAGGCTAGCGGGAGGGGGACCTGGGGCCAACGTCCTGACTTTC
NA	TRBV15	TRBJ2-6	NA	CATSRGIRQFASGANVLTF	TGTGCCACCAGCAGGGGGATAAGACAGTTTGCCTCTGGGGCCAACGTCCTGACTTTC
NA	TRBV5-1	TRBJ2-3	NA	CASSLAREGRPSTDTQYF	TGCGCCAGCAGCTTGGCCCGTGAGGGGAGGCCTAGCACAGATACGCAGTATTTT
once	TRBV27	TRBJ2-2	NA	CASSLQGPPNTGELFF	TGTGCCAGCAGTTTGCAGGGGCCACCGAACACCGGGGAGCTGTTTTTT